This T cell receptor beta chain stems from a study of blood T cells in healthy people across ages. This clonotype was found many times. The people who gave samples were healthy Caucasians from Russia, aged roughly 6 to 100. V was cut by 5 bases and J by 7 bases, with 15 bases left in between. Germline V gene lookup returns CDR1 SGHTA and CDR2 FQGNSA. This CDR3 is 13 amino acids long. Primers used in a second PCR of roughly 6 to 12 cycles were a sample-barcoded 5' primer and a J-beta primer mix. A template-switch adaptor containing 12 random nucleotides labeled each cDNA molecule. The yield of each sample was at least 2.5 million CDR3-containing paired-end reads. Each CDR3 protein is one row after TCRdb ran MiXCR on the 5' RACE reads. The table includes approximately 810,000 distinct CDR3 sequences, more than 25% detected once.

Sequencing was performed on blood. The V call is TRBV7-2, the J call TRBJ2-7; possibly TRBD2 for D (5 bases). This TCR came from a woman older than 75 in good health. The CDR3 region has the DNA TGTGCCAGCAGCCCGCCCTACCGGGATGAGCAGTACTTC. This translates into CASSPPYRDEQYF.